Detailed here is one T cell receptor (beta chain). Which antigen it targets is not known. No much larger clone is present one base from it, and per-base qualities are unavailable. In total, more than 500 healthy bone marrow donors made up the cohort. Cohort members were all nominally healthy when sampled, although unrecorded immune exposures were likely present. The donor was CMV seropositive and was included in the group of 289 seropositive cohort members. A peripheral blood sample was provided by each donor, and peripheral blood mononuclear cells were used for TCR beta sequencing. The Qiagen DNeasy Blood Extraction Kit was used to extract genomic DNA from the blood cell samples. Receptor libraries were prepared by the immunoSEQ multiplex PCR assay. For the multiplex PCR, a mixture combining 60 forward primers for TCR Vbeta segments and 13 reverse primers for TCR Jbeta segments was used. A multiplex PCR assay on genomic DNA amplified the CDR3 region of rearranged TCR beta genes. On the Illumina HiSeq System, the amplified TCR beta libraries were sequenced as 87-base-pair reads. The source study handled its data this way. Across the 500 to 750 repertoires, a later analysis counted 60 million to 90 million unique TCR beta chains, roughly 11 million of which were shared by at least two donors. A nearest-neighbor algorithm error-corrected the raw reads and collapsed the reads into unique sequences, merging closely related sequences to remove PCR and sequencing errors. V, D and J gene segments were assigned by aligning CDR3 sequences to IMGT reference sequences. Each retained sequence needed at least a six-nucleotide match to both a V gene segment and a J gene segment. A rearrangement counted as productive if the CDR3 had no stop codons and remained in frame with V and J, and every other rearrangement counted as non-productive. Following IMGT convention, CDR3 was defined as the stretch from the second conserved V-encoded cysteine to the conserved J-encoded phenylalanine. The earlier analysis of 450 to 750 of the donors excluded any sequence lacking an unambiguous match to a single V gene segment. In an earlier analysis of roughly 500 of the donors, V segments were called functional above 56.7% productive rearrangements and were called segregating when the between-donor standard deviation exceeded 5%. A statistical classification framework was built for diagnosing cytomegalovirus status from the catalog of TCR beta chain sequences. V and J gene assignment, in a later analysis, came from comparing TCR nucleotide sequences with IMGT/GENE-DB human TR gene sequences. A later analysis assigned CDR3 sequences and most-parsimonious VDJ recombination scenarios with the TCRdist pipeline. In a later analysis, each TCR beta chain was defined by its CDR3 amino acid sequence together with its V-gene family, and reads without a unique V-gene family were excluded. As a way to deal with suspected cross-contamination and a sequencing artifact, a later analysis dropped hundreds of nucleotide sequences that were highly shared and had low generation probability. A later analysis calculated a clonal expansion index for each public chain from normalized within-repertoire ranks of inferred template counts. A later analysis computed generation probabilities with a VDJ recombination model fitted to out-of-frame rearrangements, and checked the results against IGoR. Hypergeometric tests were used in a later analysis to score TCR-TCR, TCR-HLA and TCR-CMV co-occurrence, with a repertoire-size bias correction applied to the TCR pairs. To estimate false discovery rates, a later analysis permuted the HLA or CMV assignments 20 times. In a later analysis, co-occurring TCRs were grouped using DBSCAN, with TCRdist sequence similarity added in when clustering inside HLA-allele-positive subsets. Repertoires with fewer than 30,000 or more than 120,000 public chains, plus five repertoires with anomalous nucleotide sharing, were excluded from co-occurrence clustering. Not all clones reach the TCRdb copy of this immuneACCESS table, which keeps in-frame sequences only. Checked studies attribute under half of the gap to unresolved V genes and leave the rest unexplained. The DNA gave D and trimming, while V, J and clone size come from that table. The sample table contains around 150,000 clones; only one count was recorded for about 82% of them. In total, the top ten clones hold more than 4% of the sample.

Reading the germline V gene gives CDR1 MDHEN and CDR2 SYDVKM. Trimming takes 1 base off V and 5 bases off J; junction bases not matched to a gene: 8. From the cysteine up to the phenylalanine, the CDR3 has a length of 16 residues. Kept here is only the CDR3 DNA, which spans 48 bases and is read in frame from base 1. This sample was included in a study of cytomegalovirus exposure and HLA in healthy donors (dated by TCRdb to the late 2010s). General notes on the study: In an earlier analysis of 587 of the donors, 276 Gb of sequence data and 90 million to 130 million unique TCR beta sequences from 150 million to 200 million T cells were reported. A separate validation cohort of 100 to 150 different subjects was used in addition to the roughly 670-subject first cohort. In an earlier analysis of more than 550 of the donors, high-throughput TCR beta sequencing was used to judge whether each TCR beta V gene segment behaved as functional or pseudogenic. High-throughput TCR immunosequencing, statistical association of individual TCRs with disease status, and machine learning were combined to predict cytomegalovirus infection status. The T cell repertoires of some 670 subjects were profiled by immunosequencing and related to cytomegalovirus serostatus. An early release that covered more than 550 HLA-typed donors contained around 300 gigabases of sequencing data and around 80 million unique TCR sequences. Of the roughly 400 genotyped donors, 65% to 90% fell in the genetic ancestry cluster associated with self-reported Caucasian donors. Donor age, sex, ethnicity and CMV serostatus were compiled together with the repertoire data. To study patterns of TCR occurrence, a later analysis re-analyzed previously published TCR beta repertoires from under 750 donors and added high-resolution HLA genotyping. Typing coverage differed by locus: A, B, C, DRB1 and DQB1 were typed in roughly 620-630 donors, DQA1 in roughly 500, DPA1 in 600 to 610, and DPB1 in approximately 450. Among 300 to 450 genotyped donors of the cohort, an average of roughly 240,000 unique TCR beta nucleotide sequences were sequenced per donor, 15% to 20% of them non-productive. A later genetic analysis took genome-wide SNP genotypes for about 65% of the roughly 670 donors and used that subset as a discovery cohort. The study was designed to test whether signatures of past pathogen exposure could be identified by cataloging public T cell receptors. The later analysis used no new phenotypic data to find candidate immune exposures, relying instead on TCR beta sequences and their occurrence across donors. Four to six DR-DQ haplotypes were handled as single units for association and clustering, since linkage in the cohort was strong. HLA typing included class I and class II loci at four-digit resolution. Every discovery cohort repertoire had been produced on one sequencing platform.

Overall study results and their limits: According to a later genetic analysis, donors in an Asian-associated ancestry cluster had fewer N-insertions in productive TCRs than the approximately 690-donor mean. Some IMGT-functional V segments, including TRBV6-2 and TRBV6-3, could not be told apart with the 87-base-pair reads, so those segments were excluded. A later genetic analysis associated a missense DCLRE1C variant with V-gene and J-gene trimming of TCR beta chains, and an independent cohort replicated the association. Correlated functional status among segregating V segments might be attributable to linkage disequilibrium, but an unknown experimental factor could not be ruled out. A cluster of highly shared sequence variants was judged likely to represent a technical artifact of the sequencing pipeline. HLA typing was unavailable for some donors at each locus, so association tests used only the typed subset. The authors suggested that the approach could potentially be extended to other disease states and immunological phenotypes. The classifier was reported to diagnose cytomegalovirus status with high specificity and sensitivity in both the original cohort and the validation cohort. In this cohort, only TCR beta chains were sequenced, and detectable features were limited by the absence of alpha or paired-chain data. A further reported finding was that TCR beta sequences accurately predicted the HLA-A and HLA-B alleles for most subjects in the first cohort. An earlier analysis of some 590 of the donors showed that most TCR beta V segments appeared in productive rearrangements either about 90% or about 30% of the time, which broadly matched IMGT annotations. Presence/absence analyses assumed roughly uniform sequencing depth across donors, an assumption that may not hold. The study gave a list of 150 to 200 TCR beta chains associated with cytomegalovirus. Seventeen rarely observed V segments, including chromosome 9 orphons, were excluded from the earlier analysis of about 600 of the donors because counts were too low. In a later analysis, around 15,000 TCR beta sequences were associated with specific HLA alleles at a false discovery rate of 0.05. In a later analysis, TCR association rates were found to vary across HLA loci, with the most associated TCRs seen for DRB1 alleles and the fewest for HLA-C alleles. Compared with equally common non-associated chains, HLA-associated TCR beta chains in a later analysis were more clonally expanded and had lower generation probabilities. Several of the top co-occurrence clusters appeared to be linked to parvovirus B19, influenza, CMV and Epstein-Barr virus, according to a later analysis. When HLA alleles, especially DR and DQ, strongly co-occurred, attributing TCR associations to individual alleles was difficult. In a later analysis, most CMV-associated TCR beta chains were found to appear HLA-restricted, with HLA associations seemingly driven largely by CMV exposure. A few of the identified cytomegalovirus-associated TCR beta chains were confirmed in vitro to be specific for cytomegalovirus antigens. While some public TCRs were present in many individuals, most TCR sequences turned up only very rarely across donors. The only immune exposure information available for the cohort was CMV serostatus.

This receptor was identified in a woman between 40 and 55 years old in good health and CMV-seropositive. Rearrangement joined TRBV28 to TRBJ2-7; the junction holds 10 bases that match TRBD2. The sequenced material came from PBMCs. The CDR3 region: CASSLFQRGGRDEQYF. The DNA sequence is as follows: TGTGCCAGCAGTTTATTCCAGCGGGGGGGCCGCGACGAGCAGTACTTC.